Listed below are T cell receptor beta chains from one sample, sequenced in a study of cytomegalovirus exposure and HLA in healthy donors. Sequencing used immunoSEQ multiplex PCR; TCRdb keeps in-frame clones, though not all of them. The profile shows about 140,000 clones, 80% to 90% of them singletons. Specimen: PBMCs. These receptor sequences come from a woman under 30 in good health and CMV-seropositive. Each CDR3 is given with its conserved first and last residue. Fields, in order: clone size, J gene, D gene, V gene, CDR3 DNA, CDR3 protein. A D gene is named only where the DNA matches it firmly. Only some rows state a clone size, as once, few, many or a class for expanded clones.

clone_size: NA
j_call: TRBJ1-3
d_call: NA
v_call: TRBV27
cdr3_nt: TGTGCCAGCAAGTATACAGGGGGAAACACCATATATTTT
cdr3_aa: CASKYTGGNTIYF

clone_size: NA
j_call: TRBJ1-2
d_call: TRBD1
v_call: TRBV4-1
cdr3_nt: TGCGCCAGCAGCCAAGATCAGGGGACAGGGGCTAGGGATGGCTACACCTTC
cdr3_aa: CASSQDQGTGARDGYTF

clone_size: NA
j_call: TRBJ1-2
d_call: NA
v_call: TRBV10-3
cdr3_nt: TGTGCCATCAGTGATTCTCAAAAGGGCAGGGGAATGGATGGCTACACCTTC
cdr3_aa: CAISDSQKGRGMDGYTF

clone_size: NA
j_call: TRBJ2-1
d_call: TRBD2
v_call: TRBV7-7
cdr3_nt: TGTGCTAGCAGCTTAGCTCCTAGCGGAGACAATGAGCAGTTCTTC
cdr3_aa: CASSLAPSGDNEQFF

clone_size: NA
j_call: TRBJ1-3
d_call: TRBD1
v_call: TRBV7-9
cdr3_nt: TGTGCCAGCAGCACGGGACAGGTCTCTGGAAACACCATATATTTT
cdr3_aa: CASSTGQVSGNTIYF

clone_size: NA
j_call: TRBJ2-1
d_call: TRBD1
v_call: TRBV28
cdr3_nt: TGTGCCAGCAGTTTTTCCCCGGACAGGGAGCAGTTCTTC
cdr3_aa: CASSFSPDREQFF

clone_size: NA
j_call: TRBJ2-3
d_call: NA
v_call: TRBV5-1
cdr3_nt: TGCGCCAGCAGCGACCGGGGTTATACGCAGTATTTT
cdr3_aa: CASSDRGYTQYF

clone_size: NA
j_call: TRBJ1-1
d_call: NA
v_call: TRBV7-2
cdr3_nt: TGTGCCAGCAGGGCACAGGGTCCCACTGAAGCTTTCTTT
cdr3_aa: CASRAQGPTEAFF

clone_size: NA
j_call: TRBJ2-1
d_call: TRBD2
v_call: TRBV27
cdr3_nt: TGTGCCAGCAGTCCACTAGCGGGATCCTACAATGAGCAGTTCTTC
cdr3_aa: CASSPLAGSYNEQFF

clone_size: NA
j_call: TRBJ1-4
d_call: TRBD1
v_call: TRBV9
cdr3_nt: TGTGCCAGCAGCGTATCACAGGGGGGTTTTGGGGAAAAACTGTTTTTT
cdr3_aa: CASSVSQGGFGEKLFF

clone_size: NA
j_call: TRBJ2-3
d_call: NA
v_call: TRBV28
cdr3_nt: TGTGCCAGCAGTTTGGGAGGTACGCAGTATTTT
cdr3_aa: CASSLGGTQYF

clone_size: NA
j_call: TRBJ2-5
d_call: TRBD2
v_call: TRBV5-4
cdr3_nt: TGTGCCAGCAGCCTGAAACTAGCGGGGGGAGGAGAGACCCAGTACTTC
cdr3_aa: CASSLKLAGGGETQYF

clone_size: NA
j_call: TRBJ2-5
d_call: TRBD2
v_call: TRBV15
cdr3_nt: TGTGCCACCAGCTCCCCCGGGAGGCAGAGGGAGACCCAGTACTTC
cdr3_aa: CATSSPGRQRETQYF

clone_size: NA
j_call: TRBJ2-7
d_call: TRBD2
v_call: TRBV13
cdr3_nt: TGTGCCAGCAGCTCCTTCGGGGGGTCCTACGAGCAGTACTTC
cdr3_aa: CASSSFGGSYEQYF

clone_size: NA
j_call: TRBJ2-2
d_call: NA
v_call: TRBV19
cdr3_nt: TGTGCCAGTAGTATCGGGGGTTTAACCGGGGAGCTGTTTTTT
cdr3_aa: CASSIGGLTGELFF

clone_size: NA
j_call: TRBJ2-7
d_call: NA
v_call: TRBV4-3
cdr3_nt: TGCGCCAGCAGCCAAGATGCCAGCGGCCACTACGAGCAGTACTTC
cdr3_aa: CASSQDASGHYEQYF

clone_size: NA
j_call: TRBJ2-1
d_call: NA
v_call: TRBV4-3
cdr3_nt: TGCGCCAGCAGCCAAGAACTCTACAATGAGCAGTTCTTC
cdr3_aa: CASSQELYNEQFF

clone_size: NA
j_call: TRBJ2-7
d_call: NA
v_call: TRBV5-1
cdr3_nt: TGCGCCAGCAGCTTGGCCCGGGGTTACGAGCAGTACTTC
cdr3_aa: CASSLARGYEQYF

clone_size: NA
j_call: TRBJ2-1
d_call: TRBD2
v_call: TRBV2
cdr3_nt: TGTGCCAGCACGCCGGGACTAGGCTACAATGAGCAGTTCTTC
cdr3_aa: CASTPGLGYNEQFF

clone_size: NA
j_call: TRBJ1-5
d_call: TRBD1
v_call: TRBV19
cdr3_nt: TGTGCCAGTAGTCCGTTGGACAGGGCCAGCAATCAGCCCCAGCATTTT
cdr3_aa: CASSPLDRASNQPQHF

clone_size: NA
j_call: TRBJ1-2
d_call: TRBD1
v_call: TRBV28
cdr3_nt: TGTGCCAGCACGATTCCCGGGACAGAATATGGCTACACCTTC
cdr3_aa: CASTIPGTEYGYTF

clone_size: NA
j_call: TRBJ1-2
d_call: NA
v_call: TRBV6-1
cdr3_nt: TGTGCCAGCAGTTCCACAACCCGGGGGAATGGCTACACCTTC
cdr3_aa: CASSSTTRGNGYTF

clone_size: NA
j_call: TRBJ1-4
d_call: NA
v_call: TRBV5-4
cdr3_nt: TGTGCCAGCAGCTGGGGCGCGGGGACTGAAAAACTGTTTTTT
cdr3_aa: CASSWGAGTEKLFF

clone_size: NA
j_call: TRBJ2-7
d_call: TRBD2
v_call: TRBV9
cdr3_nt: TGTGCCAGCAGCGTAGCCCCCATTGGGAGCGGGAGTTTGTACGAGCAGTACTTC
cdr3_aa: CASSVAPIGSGSLYEQYF

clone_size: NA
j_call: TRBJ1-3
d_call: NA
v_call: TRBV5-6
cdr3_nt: TGTGCCAGCAGCTTGGCGGCAGGGACTGGAAACACCATATATTTT
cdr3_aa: CASSLAAGTGNTIYF

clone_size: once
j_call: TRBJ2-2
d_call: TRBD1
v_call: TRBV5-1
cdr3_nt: TGCGCCAGCAGTTTCGGACAGGGGGTCGTTGCCGGGGAGCTGTTTTTT
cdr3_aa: CASSFGQGVVAGELFF

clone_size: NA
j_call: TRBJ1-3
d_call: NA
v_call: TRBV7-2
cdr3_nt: TGTGCCAGCAGCTCAACGGTGGGCAACACCATATATTTT
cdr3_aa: CASSSTVGNTIYF

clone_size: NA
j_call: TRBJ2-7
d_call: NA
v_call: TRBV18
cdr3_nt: TGTGCCAGCTCACCAGGCAGGGCCCCCTACGAGCAGTACTTC
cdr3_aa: CASSPGRAPYEQYF

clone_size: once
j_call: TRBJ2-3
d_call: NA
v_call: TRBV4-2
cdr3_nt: TGTGCCAGCAGCCAAGATTTAGCAGATACGCAGTATTTT
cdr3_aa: CASSQDLADTQYF

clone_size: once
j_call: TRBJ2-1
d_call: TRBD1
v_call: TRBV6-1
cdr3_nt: TGTGCCAGCAGTGGCACCCGACAGGGGATGGGCAATGAGCAGTTCTTC
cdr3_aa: CASSGTRQGMGNEQFF

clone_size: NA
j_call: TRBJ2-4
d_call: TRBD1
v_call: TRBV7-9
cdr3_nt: TGTGCCAGCAGCTTAGGGATCAACAGGGGATGGGACATTCAGTACTTC
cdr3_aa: CASSLGINRGWDIQYF

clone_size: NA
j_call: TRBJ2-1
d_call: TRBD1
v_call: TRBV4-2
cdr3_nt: TGTGCCAGCAGCCAAGATACAGGGGGGACCTACAATGAGCAGTTCTTC
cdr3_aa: CASSQDTGGTYNEQFF

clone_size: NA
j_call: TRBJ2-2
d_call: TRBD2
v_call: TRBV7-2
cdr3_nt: TGTGCCAGCAGCTTAGGAGCGGGGAGGACCGGGGAGCTGTTTTTT
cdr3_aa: CASSLGAGRTGELFF

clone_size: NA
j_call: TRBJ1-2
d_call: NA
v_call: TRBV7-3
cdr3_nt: TGTGCCAGCAGCTTCAGGGCTGACTATGGCTACACCTTC
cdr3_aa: CASSFRADYGYTF

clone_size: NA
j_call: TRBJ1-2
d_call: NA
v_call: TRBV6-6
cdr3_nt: TGTGCCAGCAGTTACTCCAGCGACTATGGCTACACCTTC
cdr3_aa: CASSYSSDYGYTF

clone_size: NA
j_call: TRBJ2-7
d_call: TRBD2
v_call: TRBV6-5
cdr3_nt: TGTGCCAGCACCACTAGCGGGGTTTACGAGCAGTACTTC
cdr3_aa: CASTTSGVYEQYF

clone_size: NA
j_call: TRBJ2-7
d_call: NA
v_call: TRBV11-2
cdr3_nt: TGTGCCAGCAGCTTTTCTCCGGAGGGGACCTACGAGCAGTACTTC
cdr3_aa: CASSFSPEGTYEQYF

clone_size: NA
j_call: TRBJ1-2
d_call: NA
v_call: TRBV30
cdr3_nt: TGTGCCTGGACCGACCTCAGGGCTTTAAGTGCGGGACTGGGGATAAGGACCTATGGCTACACCTTC
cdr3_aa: CAWTDLRALSAGLGIRTYGYTF

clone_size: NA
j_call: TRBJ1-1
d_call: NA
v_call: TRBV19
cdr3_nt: TGTGCCAGTAAGGAGGGCTCACTGAACACTGAAGCTTTCTTT
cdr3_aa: CASKEGSLNTEAFF

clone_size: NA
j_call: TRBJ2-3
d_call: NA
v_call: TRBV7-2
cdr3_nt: TGTGCCAGCAACAATGGAGGGGGCACAGATACGCAGTATTTT
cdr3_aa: CASNNGGGTDTQYF

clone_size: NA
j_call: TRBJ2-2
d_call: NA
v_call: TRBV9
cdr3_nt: TGTGCCAGCAGCGTAGTTCAGGGATCCGTCGGGGAGCTGTTTTTT
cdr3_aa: CASSVVQGSVGELFF

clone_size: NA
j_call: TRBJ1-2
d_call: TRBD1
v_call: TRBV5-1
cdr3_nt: TGCGCCAGCAGCTTGGCAGGGGGCTATGGCTACACCTTC
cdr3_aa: CASSLAGGYGYTF

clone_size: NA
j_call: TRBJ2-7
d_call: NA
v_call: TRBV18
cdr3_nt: TGTGCCAGCTCACCCCGGAGGGACGGAAACTACGAGCAGTACTTC
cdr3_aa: CASSPRRDGNYEQYF

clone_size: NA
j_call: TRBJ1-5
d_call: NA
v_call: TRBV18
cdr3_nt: TGTGCCAGCTCACCTTCTTTTAGCAATCAGCCCCAGCATTTT
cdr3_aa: CASSPSFSNQPQHF

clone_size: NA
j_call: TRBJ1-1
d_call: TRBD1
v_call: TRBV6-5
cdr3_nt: TGTGCCAGCAGTAACAAGGGACAGGGAGACACTGAAGCTTTCTTT
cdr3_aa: CASSNKGQGDTEAFF

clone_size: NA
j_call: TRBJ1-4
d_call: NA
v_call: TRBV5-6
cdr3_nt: TGTGCCAGCAGCCTACTTAATGAAAAACTGTTTTTT
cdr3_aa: CASSLLNEKLFF